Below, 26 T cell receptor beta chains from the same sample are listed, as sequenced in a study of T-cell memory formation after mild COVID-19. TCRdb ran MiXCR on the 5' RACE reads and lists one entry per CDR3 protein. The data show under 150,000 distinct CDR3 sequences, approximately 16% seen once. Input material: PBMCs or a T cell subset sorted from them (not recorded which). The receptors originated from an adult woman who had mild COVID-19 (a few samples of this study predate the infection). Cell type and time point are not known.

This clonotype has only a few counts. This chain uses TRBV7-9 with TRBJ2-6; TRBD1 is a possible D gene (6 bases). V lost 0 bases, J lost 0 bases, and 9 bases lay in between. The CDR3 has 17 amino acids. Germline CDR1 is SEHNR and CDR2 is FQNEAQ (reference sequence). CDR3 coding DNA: TGTGCCAGCAGCTTAGCCAGGGGCCTCTCTGGGGCCAACGTCCTGACTTTC. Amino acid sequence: CASSLARGLSGANVLTF. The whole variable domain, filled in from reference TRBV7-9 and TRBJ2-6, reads DTGVSQNPRHKITKRGQNVTFRCDPISEHNRLYWYRQTLGQGPEFLTYFQNEAQLEKSRLLSDRFSAERPKGSFSTLEIQRTEQGDSAMYLCASSLARGLSGANVLTFGAGSRLTVL.

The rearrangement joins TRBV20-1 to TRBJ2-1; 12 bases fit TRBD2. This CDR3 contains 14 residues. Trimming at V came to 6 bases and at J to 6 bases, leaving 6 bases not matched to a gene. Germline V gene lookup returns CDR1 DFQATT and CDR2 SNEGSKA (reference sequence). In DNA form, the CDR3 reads TGCAGTGCCAGACTAGCGGGAGCAAGCAATGAGCAGTTCTTC. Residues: CSARLAGASNEQFF.

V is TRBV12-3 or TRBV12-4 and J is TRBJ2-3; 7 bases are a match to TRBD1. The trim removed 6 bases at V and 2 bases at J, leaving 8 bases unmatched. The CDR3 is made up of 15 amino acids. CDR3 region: CASSPEGGYTDTQYF. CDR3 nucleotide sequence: TGTGCCAGCAGCCCGGAAGGGGGCTACACAGATACGCAGTATTTT.

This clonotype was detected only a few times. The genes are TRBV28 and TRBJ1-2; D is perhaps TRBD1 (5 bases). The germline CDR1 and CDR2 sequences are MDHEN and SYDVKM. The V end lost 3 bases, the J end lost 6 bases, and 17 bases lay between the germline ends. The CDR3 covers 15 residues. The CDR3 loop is CASSLPRQNIDGYTF. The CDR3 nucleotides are TGTGCCAGCAGTTTGCCAAGACAGAATATAGATGGCTACACCTTC.

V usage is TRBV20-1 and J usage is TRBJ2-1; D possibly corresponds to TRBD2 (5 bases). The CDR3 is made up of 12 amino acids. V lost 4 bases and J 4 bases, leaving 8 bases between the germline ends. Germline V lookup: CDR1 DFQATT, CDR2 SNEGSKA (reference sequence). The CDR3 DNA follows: TGCAGTGCTAACAGCGGTTACAATGAGCAGTTCTTC. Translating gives CSANSGYNEQFF.

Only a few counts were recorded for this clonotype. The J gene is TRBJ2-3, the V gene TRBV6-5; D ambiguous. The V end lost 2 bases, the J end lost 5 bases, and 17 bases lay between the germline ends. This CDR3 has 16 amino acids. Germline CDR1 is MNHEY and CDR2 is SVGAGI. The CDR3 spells CASSYGRTGWKDTQYF. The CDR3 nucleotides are TGTGCCAGCAGTTACGGAAGGACGGGTTGGAAAGATACGCAGTATTTT.

The CDR3 nucleotides are TGTGCCAGCAGTAGGGTTCAGGGGAGGGGACACGAGCAGTACTTC. Translated, it gives CASSRVQGRGHEQYF. The genes are TRBV6-5 and TRBJ2-7; maybe TRBD2 (7 bases). Germline V gene lookup returns CDR1 MNHEY and CDR2 SVGAGI. This CDR3 comprises 15 residues. Trimming cost V 5 bases and J 5 bases, with 19 bases left between them.

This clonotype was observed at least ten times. The CDR3: CASSLRASLQETQYF. The DNA of the CDR3 is TGCGCCAGCAGCCTCAGGGCAAGTCTCCAAGAGACCCAGTACTTC. The chain uses TRBV5-1 and TRBJ2-5, with a weak D call TRBD1 (5 bases). The V gene's germline CDR1 is SGHRS and CDR2 YFSETQ. There are 15 residues in the CDR3. V was trimmed by 4 bases and J by 1 base, leaving 14 bases between them.

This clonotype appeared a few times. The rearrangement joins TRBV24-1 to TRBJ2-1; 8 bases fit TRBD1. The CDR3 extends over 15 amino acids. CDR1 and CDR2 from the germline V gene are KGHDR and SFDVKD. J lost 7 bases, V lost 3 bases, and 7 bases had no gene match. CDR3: CATSDVDRAGNEQFF. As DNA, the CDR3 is TGTGCCACCAGTGATGTGGACAGGGCAGGAAATGAGCAGTTCTTC.

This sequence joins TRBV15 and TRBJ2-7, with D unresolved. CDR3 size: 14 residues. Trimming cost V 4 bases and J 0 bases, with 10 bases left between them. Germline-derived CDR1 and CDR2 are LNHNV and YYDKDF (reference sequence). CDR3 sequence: CATSMGTFSYEQYF. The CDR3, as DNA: TGTGCCACCAGCATGGGAACCTTCTCCTACGAGCAGTACTTC.

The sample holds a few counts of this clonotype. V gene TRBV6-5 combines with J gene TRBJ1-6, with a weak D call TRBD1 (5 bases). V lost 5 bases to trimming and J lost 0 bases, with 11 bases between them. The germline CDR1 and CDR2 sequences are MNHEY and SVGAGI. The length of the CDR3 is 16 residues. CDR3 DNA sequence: TGTGCCAGCAGTCGATCGACAGCCTCCTATAATTCACCCCTCCACTTT. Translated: CASSRSTASYNSPLHF.

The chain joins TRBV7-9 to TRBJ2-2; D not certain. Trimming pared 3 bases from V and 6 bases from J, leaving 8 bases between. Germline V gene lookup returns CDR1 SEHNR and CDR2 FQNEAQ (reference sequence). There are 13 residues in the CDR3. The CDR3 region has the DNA TGTGCCAGCAGCTTTTCTGCTTCCGGGGAGCTGTTTTTT. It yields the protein CASSFSASGELFF.

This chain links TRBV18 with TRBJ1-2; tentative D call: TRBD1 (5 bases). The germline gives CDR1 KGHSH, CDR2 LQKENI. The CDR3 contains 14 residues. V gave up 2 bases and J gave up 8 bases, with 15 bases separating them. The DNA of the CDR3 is TGTGCCAGCTCACCAGGTAGAGGGGACGACGGCTACACCTTC. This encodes CASSPGRGDDGYTF.

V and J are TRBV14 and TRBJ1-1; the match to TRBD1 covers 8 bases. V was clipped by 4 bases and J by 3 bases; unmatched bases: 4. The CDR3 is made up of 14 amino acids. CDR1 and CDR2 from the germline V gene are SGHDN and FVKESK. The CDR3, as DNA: TGTGCCAGCAGCCTTCGGACAGGGTACACTGAAGCTTTCTTT. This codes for CASSLRTGYTEAFF.

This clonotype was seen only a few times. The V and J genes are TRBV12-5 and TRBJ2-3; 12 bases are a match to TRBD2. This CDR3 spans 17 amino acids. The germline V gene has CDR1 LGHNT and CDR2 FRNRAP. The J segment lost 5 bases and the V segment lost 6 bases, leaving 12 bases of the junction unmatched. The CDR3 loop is CASGLGLAGHSGDTQYF. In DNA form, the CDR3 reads TGTGCTAGTGGCCTAGGACTAGCGGGACACTCTGGAGATACGCAGTATTTT.

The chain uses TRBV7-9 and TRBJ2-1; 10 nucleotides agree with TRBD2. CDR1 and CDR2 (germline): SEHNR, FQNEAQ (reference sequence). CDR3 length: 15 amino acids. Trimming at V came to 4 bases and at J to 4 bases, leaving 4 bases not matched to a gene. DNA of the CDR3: TGTGCCAGCAGCTCGGGACTAGCGCCATACAATGAGCAGTTCTTC. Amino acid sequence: CASSSGLAPYNEQFF.

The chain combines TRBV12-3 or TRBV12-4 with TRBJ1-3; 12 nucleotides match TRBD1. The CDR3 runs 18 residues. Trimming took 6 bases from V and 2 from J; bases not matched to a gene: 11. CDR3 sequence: CASSTAAWDRGPGNTIYF. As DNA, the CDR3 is TGTGCCAGCAGCACCGCAGCCTGGGACAGGGGGCCTGGAAACACCATATATTTT.

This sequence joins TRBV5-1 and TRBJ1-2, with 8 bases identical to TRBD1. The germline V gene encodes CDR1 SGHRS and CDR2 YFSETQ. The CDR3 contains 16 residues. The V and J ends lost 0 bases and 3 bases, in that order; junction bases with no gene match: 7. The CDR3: CASSLGADRGDYGYTF. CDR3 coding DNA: TGCGCCAGCAGCTTGGGCGCCGACAGGGGAGACTATGGCTACACCTTC.

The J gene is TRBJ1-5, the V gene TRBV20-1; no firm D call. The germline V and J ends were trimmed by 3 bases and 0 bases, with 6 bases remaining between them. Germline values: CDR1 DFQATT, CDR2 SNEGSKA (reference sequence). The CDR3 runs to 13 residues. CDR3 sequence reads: CSARGNSNQPQHF. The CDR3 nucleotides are TGCAGTGCTAGGGGAAATAGCAATCAGCCCCAGCATTTT.

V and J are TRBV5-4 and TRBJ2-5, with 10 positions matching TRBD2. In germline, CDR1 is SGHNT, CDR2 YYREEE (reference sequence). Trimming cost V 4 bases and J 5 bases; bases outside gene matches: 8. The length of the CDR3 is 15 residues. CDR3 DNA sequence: TGTGCCAGCAGCCAACCCGGGACTAGCGTCGAGACCCAGTACTTC. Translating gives CASSQPGTSVETQYF.

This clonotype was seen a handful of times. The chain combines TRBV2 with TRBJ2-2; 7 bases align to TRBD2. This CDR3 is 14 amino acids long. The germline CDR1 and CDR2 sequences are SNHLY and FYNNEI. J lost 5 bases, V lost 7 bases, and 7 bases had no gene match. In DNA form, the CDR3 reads TGTGCCAGCACGCGGGAGTTTATGACCGGGGAGCTGTTTTTT. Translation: CASTREFMTGELFF.

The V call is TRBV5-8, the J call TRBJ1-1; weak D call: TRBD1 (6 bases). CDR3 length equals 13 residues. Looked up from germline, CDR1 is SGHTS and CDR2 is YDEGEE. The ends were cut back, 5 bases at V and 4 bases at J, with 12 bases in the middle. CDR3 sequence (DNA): TGTGCCAGCAGTCCACAGGGACGCACTGAAGCTTTCTTT. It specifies CASSPQGRTEAFF.

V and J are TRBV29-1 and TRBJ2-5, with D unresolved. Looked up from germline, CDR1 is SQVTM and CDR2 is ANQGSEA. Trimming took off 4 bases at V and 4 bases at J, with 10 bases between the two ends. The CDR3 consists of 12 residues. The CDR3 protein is CSVGPGGETQYF. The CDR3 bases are TGCAGCGTTGGGCCCGGCGGAGAGACCCAGTACTTC.

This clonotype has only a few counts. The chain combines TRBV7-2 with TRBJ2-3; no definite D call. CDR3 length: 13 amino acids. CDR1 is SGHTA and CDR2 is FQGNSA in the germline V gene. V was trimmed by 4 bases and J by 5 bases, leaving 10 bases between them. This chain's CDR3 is CASSSLRRDTQYF. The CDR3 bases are TGTGCCAGCAGCTCTCTCCGGCGAGATACGCAGTATTTT.

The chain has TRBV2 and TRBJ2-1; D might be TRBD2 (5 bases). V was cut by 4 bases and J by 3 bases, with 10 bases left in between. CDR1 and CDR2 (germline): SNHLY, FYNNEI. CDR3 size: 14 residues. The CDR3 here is CASSVTGFYNEQFF. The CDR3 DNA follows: TGTGCCAGCAGTGTAACGGGGTTCTACAATGAGCAGTTCTTC.

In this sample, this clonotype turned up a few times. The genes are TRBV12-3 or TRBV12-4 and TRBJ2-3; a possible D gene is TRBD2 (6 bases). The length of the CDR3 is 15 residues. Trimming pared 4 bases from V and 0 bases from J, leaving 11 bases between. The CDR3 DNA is TGTGCCAGCAGTTCATGGGGGGATAGCACAGATACGCAGTATTTT. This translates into CASSSWGDSTDTQYF.